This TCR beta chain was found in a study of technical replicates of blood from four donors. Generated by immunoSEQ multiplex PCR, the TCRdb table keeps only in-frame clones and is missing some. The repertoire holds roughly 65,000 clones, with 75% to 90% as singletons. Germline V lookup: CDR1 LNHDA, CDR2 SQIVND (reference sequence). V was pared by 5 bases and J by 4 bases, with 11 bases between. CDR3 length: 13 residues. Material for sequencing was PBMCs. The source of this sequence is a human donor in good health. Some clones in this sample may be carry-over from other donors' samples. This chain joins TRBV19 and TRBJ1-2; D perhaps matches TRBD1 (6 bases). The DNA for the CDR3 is TGTGCCAGTAGTTATCGGACAGCCTATGGCTACACCTTC. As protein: CASSYRTAYGYTF.